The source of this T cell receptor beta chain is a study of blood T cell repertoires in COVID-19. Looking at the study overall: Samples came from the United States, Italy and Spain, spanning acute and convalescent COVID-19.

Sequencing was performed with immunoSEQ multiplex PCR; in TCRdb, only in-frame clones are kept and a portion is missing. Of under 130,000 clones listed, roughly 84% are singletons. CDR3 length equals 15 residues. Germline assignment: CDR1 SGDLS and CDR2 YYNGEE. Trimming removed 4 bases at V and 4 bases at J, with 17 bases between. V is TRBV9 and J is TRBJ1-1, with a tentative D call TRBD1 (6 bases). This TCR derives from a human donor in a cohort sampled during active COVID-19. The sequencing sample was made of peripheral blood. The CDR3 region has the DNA TGTGCCAGCAGCCCACAGGGTTTTATAGGCACTGAAGCTTTCTTT. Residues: CASSPQGFIGTEAFF.